This T cell receptor beta chain was captured by sequencing in a study of CD8 T cells in ankylosing spondylitis. Study-level results: Earlier literature documents some of the motif variants in reactive arthritis synovial fluid and blood. Disease-linked clones displayed a CD8+ phenotype and appeared relatively rarely in peripheral blood.

Germline assignment: CDR1 MNHNS and CDR2 SASEGT. The CDR3 is made up of 14 amino acids. Trimming at V came to 10 bases and at J to 1 base, leaving 7 bases not matched to a gene. Construction of TCR beta libraries was performed using quantitative 5'-RACE with molecular barcodes. TCRdb re-analysed the 5' RACE reads in MiXCR, keeping a single row per CDR3 protein. The sample has about 250,000 distinct CDR3 sequences; roughly 32% are singletons. With respect to this clonotype: No antigen is known for it.

V and J are TRBV6-1 and TRBJ1-1, with 9 bases that match TRBD1. The specimen sequenced was blood, either unsorted or a sorted T cell fraction (not recorded which). The receptor comes from a male donor with ankylosing spondylitis or in good health (not recorded which). The CDR3, as DNA: TGTGCCACCACGGACAGGGGTAAGAACACTGAAGCTTTCTTT. As protein: CATTDRGKNTEAFF.